Detailed here is one TCR beta chain. Its matching antigen is unknown. Assay used: immunoSEQ multiplex PCR; TCRdb lists only in-frame clones, some missing. The sample holds approximately 6,000 clones, about 80% seen once. The data stem from a study of T cell clonotyping in hematopoietic cell transplantation. Study conclusions and caveats: Pathologically expanded recipient clonotypes increased progressively from day 30 to day 180 as diversity fell.

Deletions cut 5 bases from V and 4 bases from J, with 9 bases between. The germline V gene encodes CDR1 SNHLY and CDR2 FYNNEI. The CDR3 has 13 residues. Blood collection times were about day -28 and days 30, 100, 180 posttransplant. Sample: PBMCs, taken 100 days after allogeneic stem cell transplant. V usage is TRBV2 and J usage is TRBJ1-5; no reliable D call. This TCR came from a male patient between 50 and 60 years old who had an allogeneic stem cell transplant from an unrelated donor, so the T cells may come from the graft donor. Some clones in this sample may be carry-over from other donors' samples. The CDR3 DNA is TGTGCCAGCAGTTTCGTCGAAAATCAGCCCCAGCATTTT. Translation: CASSFVENQPQHF. The full variable domain, completed using reference TRBV2 and TRBJ1-5, is EPEVTQTPSHQVTQMGQEVILRCVPISNHLYFYWYRQILGQKVEFLVSFYNNEISEKSEIFDDQFSVERPDGSNFTLKIRSTKLEDSAMYFCASSFVENQPQHFGDGTRLSIL.